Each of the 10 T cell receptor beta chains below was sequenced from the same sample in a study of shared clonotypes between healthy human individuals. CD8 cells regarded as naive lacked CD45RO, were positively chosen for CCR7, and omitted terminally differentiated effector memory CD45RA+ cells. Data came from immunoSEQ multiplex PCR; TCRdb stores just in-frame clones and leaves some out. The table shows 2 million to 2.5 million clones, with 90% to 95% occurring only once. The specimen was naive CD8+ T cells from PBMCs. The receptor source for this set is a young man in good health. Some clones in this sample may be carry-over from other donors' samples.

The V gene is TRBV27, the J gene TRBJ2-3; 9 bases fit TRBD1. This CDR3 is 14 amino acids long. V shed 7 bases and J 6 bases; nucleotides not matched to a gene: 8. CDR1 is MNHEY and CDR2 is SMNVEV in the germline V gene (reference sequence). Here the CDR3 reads CASTSTGGGDTQYF. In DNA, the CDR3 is TGTGCCAGCACCTCGACAGGGGGTGGGGATACGCAGTATTTT.

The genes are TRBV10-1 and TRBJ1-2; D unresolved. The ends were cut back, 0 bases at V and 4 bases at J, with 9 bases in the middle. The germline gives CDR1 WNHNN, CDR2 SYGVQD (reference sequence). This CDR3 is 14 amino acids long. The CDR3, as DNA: TGCGCCAGCAGTGAGTCCCCAACCCCCTATGGCTACACCTTC. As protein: CASSESPTPYGYTF.

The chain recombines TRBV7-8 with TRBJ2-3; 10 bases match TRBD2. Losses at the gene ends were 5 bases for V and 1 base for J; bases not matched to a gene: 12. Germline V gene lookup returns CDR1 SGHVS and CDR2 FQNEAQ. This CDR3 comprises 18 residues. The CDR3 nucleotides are TGTGCCAGCAGCCCGGGGGTAGCGGGAGGATTAGGCACAGATACGCAGTATTTT. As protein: CASSPGVAGGLGTDTQYF.

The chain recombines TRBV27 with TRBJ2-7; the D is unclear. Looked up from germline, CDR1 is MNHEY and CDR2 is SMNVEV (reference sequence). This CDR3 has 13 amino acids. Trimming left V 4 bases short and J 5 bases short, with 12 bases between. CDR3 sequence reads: CASSWGSFDEQYF. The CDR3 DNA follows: TGTGCCAGCAGTTGGGGTAGCTTCGACGAGCAGTACTTC.

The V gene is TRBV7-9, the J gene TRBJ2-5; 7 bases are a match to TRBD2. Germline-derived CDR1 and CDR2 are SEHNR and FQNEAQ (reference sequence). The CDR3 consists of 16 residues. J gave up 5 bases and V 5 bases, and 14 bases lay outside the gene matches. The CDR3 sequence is CASSPAREVSGETQYF. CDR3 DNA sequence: TGTGCCAGCAGCCCCGCCCGGGAGGTATCTGGGGAGACCCAGTACTTC.

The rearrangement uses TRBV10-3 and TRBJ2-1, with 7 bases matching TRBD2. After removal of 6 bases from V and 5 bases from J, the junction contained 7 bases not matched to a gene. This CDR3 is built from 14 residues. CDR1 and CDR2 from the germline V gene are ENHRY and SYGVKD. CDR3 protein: CAISRGLEHNEQFF. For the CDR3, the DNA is TGTGCCATCAGCCGTGGACTAGAACACAATGAGCAGTTCTTC.

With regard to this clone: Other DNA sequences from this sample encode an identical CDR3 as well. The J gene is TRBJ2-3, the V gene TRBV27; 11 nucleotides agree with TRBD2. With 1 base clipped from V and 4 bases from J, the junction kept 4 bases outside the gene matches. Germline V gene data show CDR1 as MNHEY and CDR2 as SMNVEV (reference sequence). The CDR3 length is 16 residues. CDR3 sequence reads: CASSLLLAGGPDTQYF. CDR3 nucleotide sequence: TGTGCCAGCAGTTTATTATTAGCGGGAGGGCCAGATACGCAGTATTTT.

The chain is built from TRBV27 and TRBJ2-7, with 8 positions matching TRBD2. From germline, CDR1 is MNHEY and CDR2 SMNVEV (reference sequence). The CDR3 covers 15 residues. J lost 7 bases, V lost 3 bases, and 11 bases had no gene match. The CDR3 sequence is CASSLITGRAQEQYF. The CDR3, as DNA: TGTGCCAGCAGTTTGATTACCGGGAGGGCCCAGGAGCAGTACTTC.

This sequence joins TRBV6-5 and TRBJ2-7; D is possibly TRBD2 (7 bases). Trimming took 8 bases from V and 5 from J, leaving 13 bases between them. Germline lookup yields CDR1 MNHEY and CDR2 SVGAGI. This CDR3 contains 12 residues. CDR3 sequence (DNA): TGTGCCAGCTGGGGGGGCCCCGACGAGCAGTACTTC. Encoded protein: CASWGGPDEQYF.

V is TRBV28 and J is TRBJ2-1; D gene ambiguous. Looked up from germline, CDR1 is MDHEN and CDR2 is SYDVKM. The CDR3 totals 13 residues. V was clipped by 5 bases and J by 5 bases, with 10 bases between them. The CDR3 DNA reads TGTGCCAGCAGTGGGTTAGGAAACAATGAGCAGTTCTTC. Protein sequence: CASSGLGNNEQFF.